This TCR beta chain appears in the sequencing data of a study of CD8 T cells in Susac syndrome. Germline V gives CDR1 SEHNR, CDR2 FQNEAQ (reference sequence). Trimming left V 8 bases short and J 0 bases short, with 9 bases between. CDR3 length: 13 residues. TEMRA cells were enriched by FACS, while CD8+ and CD4+ T cells were obtained through a negative isolation that was performed magnetically. Random hexamers served to reverse transcribe about 0.5 to 1 ug RNA. TCRdb independently ran MiXCR on the immunoSEQ multiplex PCR reads; one entry per CDR3 protein. In the table there are hundreds of thousands of distinct CDR3 sequences, more than 85% of which are singletons.

This receptor was identified in a human donor with multiple sclerosis. Sequenced material: CD4+ T cells from PBMCs. V usage is TRBV7-9 and J usage is TRBJ2-3; a possible D gene is TRBD2 (6 bases). The CDR3 nucleotides read TGTGCCAGCGGCGGGGTTAGCACAGATACGCAGTATTTT. This codes for CASGGVSTDTQYF.